These 31 T cell receptor beta chains came from one sample sequenced in a study of tumor-infiltrating lymphocytes in localized non-small cell lung cancer. This table comes from immunoSEQ multiplex PCR, and its TCRdb copy is limited to in-frame clones, with some not included. The sample shows 11,000 to 15,000 clones, around four fifths of them seen only once. The source material was lung tumor tissue. The source is a human donor with non-small cell lung cancer.

This clone came up a few times. The chain employs TRBV7-9 and TRBJ2-1; 8 bases map to TRBD1. The CDR3 sequence is 14 residues long. V lost 5 bases, J lost 5 bases, and 5 bases stayed unmatched. Germline V gene data show CDR1 as SEHNR and CDR2 as FQNEAQ (reference sequence). Here the CDR3 DNA reads TGTGCCAGCAGCCTCTCGACAGGGGACAATGAGCAGTTCTTC. It translates to CASSLSTGDNEQFF.

The V call is TRBV18, the J call TRBJ1-1; D possibly corresponds to TRBD1 (5 bases). V was pared by 8 bases and J by 1 base, with 11 bases between. Germline V CDR1 and CDR2: KGHSH, LQKENI. The CDR3 totals 13 residues. CDR3 residues: CASTPDRNTEAFF. DNA for the CDR3: TGTGCCAGCACGCCCGACAGGAACACTGAAGCTTTCTTT.

The J gene is TRBJ1-1, the V gene TRBV5-1; D possibly corresponds to TRBD1 (6 bases). Trimming left V 0 bases short and J 2 bases short, with 14 bases between. The CDR3 has 16 amino acids. Germline V gives CDR1 SGHRS, CDR2 YFSETQ. For the CDR3, the DNA is TGCGCCAGCAGCTTGGTTCCAGGGACATTTAACACTGAAGCTTTCTTT. Residues: CASSLVPGTFNTEAFF. The variable domain in full, with the rest retrieved from reference TRBV5-1 and TRBJ1-1, is KAGVTQTPRYLIKTRGQQVTLSCSPISGHRSVSWYQQTPGQGLQFLFEYFSETQRNKGNFPGRFSGRQFSNSRSEMNVSTLELGDSALYLCASSLVPGTFNTEAFFGQGTRLTVV.

The V and J genes are TRBV18 and TRBJ2-1; D unresolved. Germline V gene lookup returns CDR1 KGHSH and CDR2 LQKENI. The V end lost 3 bases, the J end lost 1 base, and 10 bases lay between the germline ends. The CDR3 contains 15 residues. The DNA of the CDR3 is TGTGCCAGCTCACCGGCCTTTGATTCCTACAATGAGCAGTTCTTC. It codes for CASSPAFDSYNEQFF.

The CDR3: CASTKGGTPGTQYF. The CDR3 region has the DNA TGTGCCAGCACCAAGGGAGGGACCCCAGGGACCCAGTACTTC. The chain carries TRBV7-2 and TRBJ2-5; the match to TRBD2 covers 7 bases. CDR3 length: 14 residues. CDR1 and CDR2 from the germline V gene are SGHTA and FQGNSA. The ends lost 7 bases at V and 7 bases at J; junction bases unmatched: 12.

This clone has just a few counts. This chain joins TRBV10-1 and TRBJ2-3, with 8 bases that match TRBD2. V lost 4 bases to trimming and J lost 7 bases; unmatched junction nucleotides: 10. This CDR3 is built from 15 residues. Germline V gene lookup returns CDR1 WNHNN and CDR2 SYGVQD (reference sequence). CDR3 region: CASSGLSGTFHTQYF. Written as DNA, the CDR3 is TGCGCCAGCAGTGGTCTTAGCGGGACGTTCCATACGCAGTATTTT.

V is TRBV6-6 and J is TRBJ2-7; unclear D gene. CDR1 and CDR2 (germline): MNHNY, SVGAGI (reference sequence). V dropped 2 bases and J dropped 1 base, with 3 bases sitting between them. CDR3 length equals 12 residues. The CDR3 DNA reads as TGTGCCAGCAGTTACGCATCCTACGAGCAGTACTTC. Amino acid sequence: CASSYASYEQYF.

The V gene is TRBV29-1, the J gene TRBJ2-3, with D possibly TRBD2 on 6 matching bases. This CDR3 is 13 amino acids long. V was clipped by 2 bases and J by 6 bases, with 12 bases between them. Germline CDR1 reads SQVTM; CDR2 reads ANQGSEA. The CDR3 DNA is TGCAGCGTTGAAAGCGGGTCCGCTGATACGCAGTATTTT. It is translated as CSVESGSADTQYF.

The V gene is TRBV19, the J gene TRBJ2-7; TRBD2 might be the D (5 bases). The length of the CDR3 is 15 residues. Germline assignment: CDR1 LNHDA and CDR2 SQIVND (reference sequence). The V gene lost 3 bases and the J gene lost 2 bases, with 14 bases spanning the gap. The DNA for the CDR3 is TGTGCCAGTAGTATTCTACCAACGGGGACCTACGAGCAGTACTTC. As protein: CASSILPTGTYEQYF.

The chain is built from TRBV7-2 and TRBJ1-3; D is possibly TRBD1 (5 bases). The CDR3 runs to 15 residues. V was trimmed by 0 bases and J by 7 bases, leaving 13 bases between them. Germline loops: CDR1 SGHTA, CDR2 FQGNSA. CDR3: CASSLAGLIGNTIYF. The DNA for the CDR3 is TGTGCCAGCAGCTTAGCGGGACTTATAGGGAACACCATATATTTT.

J is TRBJ2-2 and V is TRBV7-2, with 10 positions matching TRBD2. The CDR3 has 15 amino acids. Losses at the gene ends were 6 bases for V and 5 bases for J; bases not matched to a gene: 6. The V gene's germline CDR1 is SGHTA and CDR2 FQGNSA. The CDR3 loop reads CASSRSGGGTGELFF. The CDR3 nucleotides are TGTGCCAGCAGTCGAAGCGGGGGGGGAACCGGGGAGCTGTTTTTT.

This chain links TRBV18 with TRBJ1-1; D remains ambiguous. CDR1 is KGHSH and CDR2 is LQKENI in the germline V gene. The V and J ends lost 6 bases and 1 base respectively, with 12 bases between them. The CDR3 contains 14 residues. CDR3 sequence: CASSPRWANTEAFF. The CDR3 nucleotides read TGTGCCAGCTCCCCCCGATGGGCGAACACTGAAGCTTTCTTT.

This chain uses TRBV5-1 with TRBJ1-1, with D tentatively TRBD1 (6 bases). The CDR3 has 13 amino acids. Germline V gene data show CDR1 as SGHRS and CDR2 as YFSETQ. Trimming pared 3 bases from V and 2 bases from J, leaving 8 bases between. The CDR3 sequence: CASSSDSNTEAFF. CDR3 coding DNA: TGCGCCAGCAGCTCGGACAGTAACACTGAAGCTTTCTTT.

CDR3 loop: CAWSSQGDQPQHF. DNA for the CDR3: TGTGCCTGGAGTTCACAGGGTGATCAGCCCCAGCATTTT. The gene calls are TRBV30 and TRBJ1-5; D is perhaps TRBD1 (6 bases). There are 13 residues in the CDR3. The V gene lost 2 bases and the J gene lost 5 bases, with 10 bases spanning the gap. The V gene's germline CDR1 is GTSNPN and CDR2 SVGIG (reference sequence).

The chain uses TRBV2 and TRBJ1-1; TRBD1 might be the D (5 bases). Germline V gene lookup returns CDR1 SNHLY and CDR2 FYNNEI. This CDR3 has 14 amino acids. V dropped 4 bases and J dropped 0 bases, with 9 bases sitting between them. As DNA, the CDR3 is TGTGCCAGCAGTGCAGGGTCGATGAACACTGAAGCTTTCTTT. This encodes CASSAGSMNTEAFF.

This chain connects TRBV5-6 to TRBJ2-1; D possibly corresponds to TRBD2 (5 bases). The ends were cut back, 4 bases at V and 4 bases at J, with 15 bases in the middle. Germline CDR1 SGHDT, CDR2 YYEEEE. CDR3 length: 15 amino acids. The chain's CDR3 is CASSGGATSYNEQFF. The CDR3 region has the DNA TGTGCCAGCAGCGGAGGCGCGACTTCTTACAATGAGCAGTTCTTC.

This sequence joins TRBV5-1 and TRBJ2-1; D may match TRBD1 or TRBD2 (5 bases each). This CDR3 comprises 16 residues. CDR1 and CDR2 from the germline V gene are SGHRS and YFSETQ. The ends were cut back, 2 bases at V and 6 bases at J, with 18 bases in the middle. The CDR3 DNA reads TGCGCCAGCAGCTTATCCTCTAACCGGGGCGGCAATGAGCAGTTCTTC. As protein: CASSLSSNRGGNEQFF.

The J gene is TRBJ1-3, the V gene TRBV28; the D gene is possibly TRBD1 (5 bases). Germline V gene data show CDR1 as MDHEN and CDR2 as SYDVKM. This CDR3 spans 13 amino acids. V lost 5 bases and J lost 9, with 14 bases in between. The CDR3 spells CASSIRLGVTIYF. The CDR3 DNA is TGTGCCAGCAGTATACGTTTAGGGGTCACCATATATTTT. Based on the CDR3 plus reference TRBV28 and TRBJ1-3, the full variable domain is DVKVTQSSRYLVKRTGEKVFLECVQDMDHENMFWYRQDPGLGLRLIYFSYDVKMKEKGDIPEGYSVSREKKERFSLILESASTNQTSMYLCASSIRLGVTIYFGEGSWLTVV.

The chain joins TRBV29-1 to TRBJ1-1; the D is unclear. Germline V CDR1 and CDR2: SQVTM, ANQGSEA. Trimming removed 7 bases from V and 9 bases from J, with 18 bases in between. The CDR3 spans 12 residues. Written as DNA, the CDR3 is TGCAGCGACTTGGGGTTACCGGAGAAAGCTTTCTTT. The encoded protein is CSDLGLPEKAFF.

This clone turned up a few times. The rearrangement links TRBV7-2 to TRBJ1-2; tentative D call: TRBD1 (6 bases). CDR3 length: 18 residues. Germline V gene lookup returns CDR1 SGHTA and CDR2 FQGNSA. Trimming cost V 5 bases and J 2 bases, with 24 bases left between them. CDR3 sequence reads: CASSRDVGGGSMNYGYTF. CDR3 sequence (DNA): TGTGCCAGCAGCCGGGACGTGGGTGGGGGCTCTATGAACTATGGCTACACCTTC.

The gene calls are TRBV7-2 and TRBJ2-3, with D possibly being TRBD1 (5 bases). The CDR3 runs to 12 residues. V lost 4 bases, J lost 5 bases, and 7 bases lay in between. Germline V gives CDR1 SGHTA, CDR2 FQGNSA. The CDR3 protein is CASSSRGDTQYF. CDR3 bases: TGTGCCAGCAGCTCTAGGGGAGATACGCAGTATTTT.

This clone rates as medium-sized. The V and J genes are TRBV28 and TRBJ1-1; D may be TRBD1 (6 bases). Germline CDR1 and CDR2: MDHEN and SYDVKM. The CDR3 extends over 14 amino acids. V was shortened by 2 bases and J by 1 base, with 8 bases between the two germline ends. In DNA form, the CDR3 reads TGTGCCAGCAGTTTAGGACAGAAGAACACTGAAGCTTTCTTT. Its translation is CASSLGQKNTEAFF.

The rearrangement uses TRBV11-2 and TRBJ2-1; D unresolved. V lost 1 base and J 0 bases, leaving 7 bases between the germline ends. Germline values: CDR1 SGHAT, CDR2 FQNNGV. The CDR3 runs 15 residues. For the CDR3, the DNA is TGTGCCAGCAGCTTAGGGGCGAGCTCCTACAATGAGCAGTTCTTC. This gives the protein CASSLGASSYNEQFF.

V gene TRBV5-1 combines with J gene TRBJ2-7, with D perhaps matching TRBD1 (6 bases). The ends were cut back, 2 bases at V and 1 base at J, with 10 bases in the middle. This CDR3 has 14 amino acids. Germline values: CDR1 SGHRS, CDR2 YFSETQ. Written as DNA, the CDR3 is TGCGCCAGCAGCTTAACAGGGTCTTCCTACGAGCAGTACTTC. Protein product: CASSLTGSSYEQYF.

CDR3 coding DNA: TGTGCCAGCAGCCCAGACCTGGGAAACACCATATATTTT. Protein sequence: CASSPDLGNTIYF. The chain joins TRBV16 to TRBJ1-3; D call uncertain. This CDR3 region has 13 residues. The V and J ends lost 4 bases and 4 bases respectively, with 8 bases between them. Germline values: CDR1 KGHSY, CDR2 FQNENV.

The chain employs TRBV5-5 and TRBJ2-5; possibly TRBD1 or TRBD2 for D (7 bases each). The V gene's germline CDR1 is SGHKS and CDR2 YYEKEE (reference sequence). CDR3 length: 16 residues. The V end lost 1 base, the J end lost 1 base, and 14 bases lay between the germline ends. The CDR3, as DNA: TGTGCCAGCAGCTTGTATCAGGGGGGGATCCAAGAGACCCAGTACTTC. It encodes CASSLYQGGIQETQYF. Based on the CDR3 plus reference TRBV5-5 and TRBJ2-5, the full variable domain is DAGVTQSPTHLIKTRGQQVTLRCSPISGHKSVSWYQQVLGQGPQFIFQYYEKEERGRGNFPDRFSARQFPNYSSELNVNALLLGDSALYLCASSLYQGGIQETQYFGPGTRLLVL.

This chain links TRBV9 with TRBJ1-2; 7 bases map to TRBD1. This CDR3 contains 15 residues. The germline V gene has CDR1 SGDLS and CDR2 YYNGEE. V was pared by 0 bases and J by 3 bases, with 5 bases of the junction left unmatched. CDR3: CASSVVGGGDYGYTF. Written as DNA, the CDR3 is TGTGCCAGCAGCGTAGTGGGAGGGGGCGACTATGGCTACACCTTC.

V is TRBV19 and J is TRBJ1-5; no firm D call. Looked up from germline, CDR1 is LNHDA and CDR2 is SQIVND (reference sequence). V gave up 5 bases and J gave up 2 bases, with 13 bases separating them. There are 15 residues in the CDR3. CDR3: CASSPGGAGNQPQHF. In nucleotides, the CDR3 is TGTGCCAGTAGTCCTGGAGGCGCGGGCAATCAGCCCCAGCATTTT. Filled out from reference TRBV19 and TRBJ1-5, the complete variable domain reads DGGITQSPKYLFRKEGQNVTLSCEQNLNHDAMYWYRQDPGQGLRLIYYSQIVNDFQKGDIAEGYSVSREKKESFPLTVTSAQKNPTAFYLCASSPGGAGNQPQHFGDGTRLSIL.

The J gene is TRBJ2-7, the V gene TRBV28; 7 bases line up with TRBD2. CDR1 is MDHEN, CDR2 SYDVKM, per germline. CDR3 length: 14 residues. V shed 7 bases and J 3 bases; nucleotides not matched to a gene: 9. The CDR3 sequence is CASNGEGRGYEQYF. The DNA of the CDR3 is TGTGCCAGCAACGGGGAGGGGCGGGGCTACGAGCAGTACTTC.

The chain carries TRBV23-1 and TRBJ2-7; possible D gene TRBD2, 5 bases. TRBV23-1 counts as an open reading frame of uncertain function. This CDR3 has 13 residues. The V end lost 11 bases, the J end lost 1 base, and 15 bases lay between the germline ends. The CDR3 bases are TGCGCCCCAAAGAGGGTAGGATCCTACGAGCAGTACTTC. It encodes CAPKRVGSYEQYF.

This sequence joins TRBV30 and TRBJ1-2; no reliable D call. The V end was cut by 4 bases, the J end by 1 base, with 10 bases between. Germline V lookup: CDR1 GTSNPN, CDR2 SVGIG (reference sequence). CDR3 length equals 13 residues. CDR3 sequence: CAWNRGINYGYTF. The CDR3 DNA follows: TGTGCCTGGAATCGTGGGATTAACTATGGCTACACCTTC. Complete variable domain (other parts from reference TRBV30 and TRBJ1-2): SQTIHQWPATLVQPVGSPLSLECTVEGTSNPNLYWYRQAAGRGLQLLFYSVGIGQISSEVPQNLSASRPQDRQFILSSKKLLLSDSGFYLCAWNRGINYGYTFGSGTRLTVV.